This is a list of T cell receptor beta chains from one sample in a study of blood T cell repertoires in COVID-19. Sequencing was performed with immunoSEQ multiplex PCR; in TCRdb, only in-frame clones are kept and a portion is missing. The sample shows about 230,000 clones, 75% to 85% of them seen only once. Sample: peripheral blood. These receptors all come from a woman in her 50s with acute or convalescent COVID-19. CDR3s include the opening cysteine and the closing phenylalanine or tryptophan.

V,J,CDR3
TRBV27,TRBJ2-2,CASSLSAIGGVPGELFF
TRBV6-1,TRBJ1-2,CASSPRTGGYGYTF
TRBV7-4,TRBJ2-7,CARGGGNYEQYF
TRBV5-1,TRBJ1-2,CASSWLGQGNYGYTF
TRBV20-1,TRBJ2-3,CSARVSDTQYF
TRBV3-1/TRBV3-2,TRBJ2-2,CASIDREAGELFF
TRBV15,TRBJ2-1,CATSRDPGDEQFF
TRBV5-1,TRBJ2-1,CASSATGTSSYNEQFF
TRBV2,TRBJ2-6,CASSGDYLSGANVLTF
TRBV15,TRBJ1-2,CATSSQLLKQGQGRSYTF
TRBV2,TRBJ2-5,CASIIFLRQETQYF
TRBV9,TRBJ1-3,CASSVEGQGNTIYF
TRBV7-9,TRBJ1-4,CASSFASGTGDEKLFF
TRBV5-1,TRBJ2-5,CASSLENRGPETQYF
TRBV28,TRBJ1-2,CASDLSLGPQGGYTF
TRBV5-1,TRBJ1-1,CASSFSNTEAFF
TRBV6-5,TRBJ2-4,CASTRDRGSYIQYF
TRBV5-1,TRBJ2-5,CASSLGAGGQYF
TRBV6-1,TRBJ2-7,CASSERGPYEQYF
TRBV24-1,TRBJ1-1,CATSDRARAFF
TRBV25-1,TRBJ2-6,CASRQGAGGANVLTF
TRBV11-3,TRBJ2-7,CASSLGGGASEQYF
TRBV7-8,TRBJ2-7,CASSLVSGGEQYF
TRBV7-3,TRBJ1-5,CASSFQRRGGGDQPQHF
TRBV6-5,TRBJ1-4,CASSLDRPQYEKLFF
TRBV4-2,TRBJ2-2,CASSQDVGLAIAGELFF
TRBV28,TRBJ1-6,CASSLGTPSPLHF
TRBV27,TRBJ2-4,CASSFLPVELAKNIQYF
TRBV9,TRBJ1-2,CASSARGGTGFGYTF
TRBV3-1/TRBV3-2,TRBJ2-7,CASSQGDTGGYEQYF
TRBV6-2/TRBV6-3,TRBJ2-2,CASSRWTGGGELFF
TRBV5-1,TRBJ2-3,CASSLGTLAGFLPDTQYF